The 10 T cell receptor beta chains presented below share a single source sample, sequenced in a study of Ad26.COV2.S vaccination and SARS-CoV-2 variants. Generated by immunoSEQ multiplex PCR, the TCRdb table keeps only in-frame clones and is missing some. This table has about 39,000 clones, roughly four fifths appearing once. Sequenced here: peripheral blood, sampled after recovery from COVID-19. These receptors were obtained from a human donor who had recovered from COVID-19.

The chain carries TRBV12-5 and TRBJ1-1; a weak D match, TRBD1 (5 bases). Germline values: CDR1 LGHNT, CDR2 FRNRAP. Trimming removed 7 bases at V and 10 bases at J, with 22 bases between. The CDR3 consists of 14 residues. The CDR3 loop reads CASVSGGSDGGAFF. In nucleotides, the CDR3 is TGTGCTAGTGTTTCTGGGGGGTCCGACGGGGGAGCTTTCTTT.

The chain links TRBV11-2 to TRBJ1-5; no clear D. CDR1 is SGHAT, CDR2 FQNNGV, per germline. The V gene lost 1 base and the J gene lost 5 bases, with 12 bases spanning the gap. The CDR3 totals 15 residues. The CDR3 here is CASSLGARGYQPQHF. The CDR3 bases are TGTGCCAGCAGCTTAGGGGCCAGAGGATATCAGCCCCAGCATTTT.

This clone was detected only once. This chain links TRBV19 with TRBJ2-4; D is perhaps TRBD2 (5 bases). The CDR3 loop spans 13 amino acids. Trimming pared 5 bases from V and 6 bases from J, leaving 11 bases between. The germline V gene has CDR1 LNHDA and CDR2 SQIVND (reference sequence). The DNA for the CDR3 is TGTGCCAGTAGTCCGACTGGAGGAAACATTCAGTACTTC. Protein sequence: CASSPTGGNIQYF.

V and J are TRBV5-1 and TRBJ2-1, with TRBD2 matching 7 bases. The CDR3 is made up of 14 amino acids. CDR1 and CDR2 (germline): SGHRS, YFSETQ. The V and J ends lost 3 bases and 2 bases, in that order; junction bases with no gene match: 2. CDR3 bases: TGCGCCAGCAGCTCTAGCGGCCCCTACAATGAGCAGTTCTTC. Its translation is CASSSSGPYNEQFF.

The chain is built from TRBV5-1 and TRBJ1-2, with a possible D match to TRBD1 (6 bases). The germline V and J ends were trimmed by 7 bases and 9 bases, with 19 bases remaining between them. Per germline, CDR1 SGHRS and CDR2 YFSETQ. The CDR3 contains 13 residues. The CDR3 bases are TGCGCCAGCCTTAAGGAACAGGGCGGAAGCTACACCTTC. Its protein product is CASLKEQGGSYTF.

Concerning this clone itself: The junction does not match germline at one end; this may be a read error. CDR3 sequence: CASSLLGTGDLGIF. The CDR3 nucleotides are TGTGCCAGCAGCTTATTGGGGACAGGGGACCTTGGGATCTTT. The chain links TRBV7-3 to TRBJ1-1; TRBD1 matches at 10 bases. Germline V lookup: CDR1 SGHTA, CDR2 FQGTGA. The length of the CDR3 is 14 residues. The whole variable domain, remainder taken from reference TRBV7-3 and TRBJ1-1, is GAGVSQTPSNKVTEKGKYVELRCDPISGHTALYWYRQSLGQGPEFLIYFQGTGAADDSGLPNDRFFAVRPEGSVSTLKIQRTERGDSAVYLCASSLLGTGDLGIFGQGTRLTVV.

This chain connects TRBV18 to TRBJ2-3; 8 bases are a match to TRBD1. This CDR3 comprises 17 residues. V lost 3 bases to trimming and J lost 1 base; unmatched junction nucleotides: 9. The germline V gene encodes CDR1 KGHSH and CDR2 LQKENI. CDR3 nucleotide sequence: TGTGCCAGCTCACCTATTGGGACAGGTCTAGGCACAGATACGCAGTATTTT. Its translation is CASSPIGTGLGTDTQYF.

The chain employs TRBV10-1 and TRBJ2-7, with D hard to call. The germline V gene encodes CDR1 WNHNN and CDR2 SYGVQD (reference sequence). The V end was cut by 0 bases, the J end by 7 bases, with 10 bases between. This CDR3 is built from 13 residues. The DNA of the CDR3 is TGCGCCAGCAGTGAGTCGCATGTGAGTGAGCAGTACGTC. Amino acid sequence: CASSESHVSEQYV.

This clone was picked up a small number of times. The chain has TRBV6-5 and TRBJ1-1; TRBD1 matches 9 bases. Germline V CDR1 and CDR2: MNHEY, SVGAGI. This CDR3 is 14 amino acids long. Trimming at V came to 6 bases and at J to 3 bases, leaving 5 bases not matched to a gene. This CDR3 reads CASSRTGVDTEAFF. CDR3 sequence (DNA): TGTGCCAGCAGCCGGACAGGGGTAGACACTGAAGCTTTCTTT.

This clone was observed a few times. The CDR3, as DNA: TGCGCCACTAAGACAGGGGGCGTATTTAACTCTGGGGCCAACGTCCTGACTTTC. This sequence encodes CATKTGGVFNSGANVLTF. The V and J genes are TRBV5-1 and TRBJ2-6; 10 bases agree with TRBD1. Germline V gene lookup returns CDR1 SGHRS and CDR2 YFSETQ. This CDR3 spans 18 amino acids. J lost 0 bases, V lost 9 bases, and 12 bases had no gene match.